The TCR beta chain under discussion was sequenced for a study of cytomegalovirus exposure and HLA in healthy donors. Background on the study: It was reported in a later analysis that the same platform had been used for the roughly 130 validation repertoires as for the approximately 700 first-cohort repertoires.

About this clone: Its antigen is as yet unknown.

Study-wide findings and caveats: Cytomegalovirus-associated status was assigned to about 170 TCR beta chains. Specific recognition of CMV antigens was confirmed in vitro for a few chains (all CMV-associated).

The assay was immunoSEQ multiplex PCR, and TCRdb's table has in-frame clones only and misses some. Found here are 250,000 or so clones, 87% of them singletons; the top ten hold about 12%. The CDR3 consists of 15 residues. Germline V CDR1 and CDR2: KGHSH, LQKENI. V was trimmed by 5 bases and J by 0 bases, leaving 13 bases between them. The sample comprised PBMCs. The chain joins TRBV18 to TRBJ1-1, with no clear D. This TCR derives from a man aged 18 to 29 in good health and CMV-seropositive. DNA of the CDR3: TGTGCCAGCTCAGCGACGGACGTCATGAACACTGAAGCTTTCTTT. Encoded protein: CASSATDVMNTEAFF.